A single sample gave rise to the 29 T cell receptor beta chains below, sequenced in a study of cytomegalovirus exposure and HLA in healthy donors. The PCR ran on 60 Vbeta and 13 Jbeta primers. Assay used: immunoSEQ multiplex PCR; TCRdb lists only in-frame clones, some missing. The repertoire holds 200,000 to 250,000 clones, with 75% as singletons. Input material: PBMCs. These receptors were obtained from a woman aged 30 to 39 in good health and CMV-seronegative.

The CDR3 DNA reads TGTGCCACCAGCAGAGACCTGCAAGAGACCCAGTACTTC. Translation: CATSRDLQETQYF. The V gene is TRBV15, the J gene TRBJ2-5; D remains unclear. The length of the CDR3 is 13 residues. The germline V and J ends were trimmed by 0 bases and 2 bases, with 4 bases remaining between them. Germline CDR1 reads LNHNV; CDR2 reads YYDKDF (reference sequence).

This chain links TRBV30 with TRBJ2-7; the D gene is possibly TRBD1 (6 bases). Deletions cut 2 bases from V and 6 bases from J, with 20 bases between. Germline CDR1 and CDR2: GTSNPN and SVGIG (reference sequence). The CDR3 sequence is 15 residues long. The CDR3 loop is CAWSTTGTPHAEQYF. The CDR3 DNA sequence: TGTGCCTGGAGTACCACAGGGACCCCCCATGCCGAGCAGTACTTC.

The chain is built from TRBV10-1 and TRBJ2-1; 9 bases line up with TRBD2. Germline CDR1 is WNHNN and CDR2 is SYGVQD (reference sequence). The V gene end was trimmed by 6 bases and the J gene end by 10 bases; junction bases not matched to a gene: 16. CDR3 length: 16 amino acids. CDR3 DNA sequence: TGCGCCAGCAGAGACACAAGACTAGCGGAGTTGCGGGAGCAGTTCTTC. This translates into CASRDTRLAELREQFF.

The genes are TRBV6-5 and TRBJ1-2; 7 positions agree with TRBD1. After removal of 2 bases from V and 2 bases from J, the junction contained 2 bases not matched to a gene. The V gene's germline CDR1 is MNHEY and CDR2 SVGAGI. The CDR3 has 14 amino acids. Here the CDR3 reads CASSYRDRNYGYTF. CDR3 coding DNA: TGTGCCAGCAGTTACAGGGACAGAAACTATGGCTACACCTTC.

Only a few counts were recorded for this clone. This chain joins TRBV29-1 and TRBJ2-1; D is perhaps TRBD1 (6 bases). The germline V gene has CDR1 SQVTM and CDR2 ANQGSEA. CDR3 length equals 16 residues. V was cut by 0 bases and J by 2 bases, with 14 bases left in between. CDR3 residues: CSVEDYKAGAYNEQFF. The CDR3 DNA sequence: TGCAGCGTTGAAGACTATAAGGCAGGGGCCTACAATGAGCAGTTCTTC.

V usage is TRBV7-2 and J usage is TRBJ2-1; D possibly corresponds to TRBD2 (5 bases). The germline CDR1 and CDR2 sequences are SGHTA and FQGNSA. V lost 7 bases, J lost 9 bases, and 19 bases lay in between. There are 14 residues in the CDR3. The CDR3 region is CASKRRAAVGEQFF. As DNA, the CDR3 is TGTGCCAGCAAGCGGCGGGCGGCGGTGGGTGAGCAGTTCTTC. Complete variable domain (other parts from reference TRBV7-2 and TRBJ2-1): GAGVSQSPSNKVTEKGKDVELRCDPISGHTALYWYRQSLGQGLEFLIYFQGNSAPDKSGLPSDRFSAERTGGSVSTLTIQRTQQEDSAVYLCASKRRAAVGEQFFGPGTRLTVL.

The V call is TRBV4-1, the J call TRBJ2-2; 10 bases agree with TRBD1. There are 16 residues in the CDR3. V dropped 0 bases and J dropped 6; count of bases not matched to a gene: 4. Germline V gives CDR1 MGHRA, CDR2 YSYEKL. CDR3 in amino acids: CASSQEWDRGSGELFF. The CDR3 nucleotides are TGCGCCAGCAGCCAAGAGTGGGACAGGGGATCCGGGGAGCTGTTTTTT.

This chain joins TRBV5-5 and TRBJ2-7; 7 nucleotides align to TRBD1. The CDR3 totals 16 residues. Germline V CDR1 and CDR2: SGHKS, YYEKEE (reference sequence). V lost 3 bases, J lost 1 base, and 10 bases stayed unmatched. The CDR3 protein is CASSSDRTGSSYEQYF. Here the CDR3 DNA reads TGTGCCAGCAGCTCCGACCGGACAGGTTCTTCCTACGAGCAGTACTTC.

This clone came up a few times. Here the CDR3 reads CASSLEAVGNAFF. For the CDR3, the DNA is TGCGCCAGCAGCTTGGAGGCGGTAGGTAACGCTTTCTTT. The gene calls are TRBV5-1 and TRBJ1-1; D remains ambiguous. V was cut by 0 bases and J by 11 bases, with 14 bases left in between. CDR1 and CDR2 (germline): SGHRS, YFSETQ. The CDR3 totals 13 residues. Full variable domain (remainder filled in from reference TRBV5-1 and TRBJ1-1): KAGVTQTPRYLIKTRGQQVTLSCSPISGHRSVSWYQQTPGQGLQFLFEYFSETQRNKGNFPGRFSGRQFSNSRSEMNVSTLELGDSALYLCASSLEAVGNAFFGQGTRLTVV.

The rearrangement uses TRBV5-4 and TRBJ2-3; 8 bases map to TRBD2. CDR3 size: 17 residues. With V trimmed by 3 bases and J by 0 bases, 9 bases remained unmatched. Per the germline V gene, CDR1 is SGHNT and CDR2 is YYREEE (reference sequence). The CDR3 coding sequence is TGTGCCAGCAGCTCCGGCTTAGCGGGGACTAGCACAGATACGCAGTATTTT. Protein product: CASSSGLAGTSTDTQYF.

The CDR3 nucleotides are TGTGCCTGGAGTGCCCTAAAGGGACAGGGAATTTCTCAGTACTTC. Translating it yields CAWSALKGQGISQYF. The chain is built from TRBV30 and TRBJ2-4; 9 bases agree with TRBD1. This CDR3 is built from 15 residues. With 1 base clipped from V and 12 bases from J, the junction kept 13 bases outside the gene matches. Per the germline V gene, CDR1 is GTSNPN and CDR2 is SVGIG (reference sequence).

This sequence joins TRBV5-6 and TRBJ1-5; D is unclear. V dropped 1 base and J dropped 3 bases, with 2 bases sitting between them. Germline V gene lookup returns CDR1 SGHDT and CDR2 YYEEEE. This CDR3 spans 12 amino acids. Here the CDR3 reads CASSLYNQPQHF. Written as DNA, the CDR3 is TGTGCCAGCAGCTTGTACAATCAGCCCCAGCATTTT.

The chain uses TRBV9 and TRBJ2-1; D unclear. CDR3 length: 15 amino acids. Per the germline V gene, CDR1 is SGDLS and CDR2 is YYNGEE. V was pared by 6 bases and J by 0 bases, with 13 bases between. CDR3 bases: TGTGCCAGCACCAAGCGCCCCAGCTCCTACAATGAGCAGTTCTTC. Its protein product is CASTKRPSSYNEQFF.

Of note for this clone: At one of its ends the junction is not consistent with the germline gene, which may arise from a read error. The CDR3 DNA is TGTTCCAGCAGCTCGAGGGGCGGGAGTGTCAATGAGCAGTTCTTC. Protein: CSSSSRGGSVNEQFF. J is TRBJ2-1 and V is TRBV7-3; 7 positions agree with TRBD2. Germline CDR1 is SGHTA and CDR2 is FQGTGA. There are 15 residues in the CDR3.

This chain connects TRBV29-1 to TRBJ2-7; 9 positions match TRBD1. There are 13 residues in the CDR3. Germline CDR1 is SQVTM and CDR2 is ANQGSEA. J was trimmed by 0 bases and V by 6 bases; bases with no gene match: 3. CDR3 amino acids: CSVPGQGSYEQYF. In nucleotides, the CDR3 is TGCAGCGTACCGGGACAGGGCTCCTACGAGCAGTACTTC.

This chain connects TRBV7-3 to TRBJ2-1, with D perhaps matching TRBD1 (6 bases). Per the germline V gene, CDR1 is SGHTA and CDR2 is FQGTGA. The CDR3 runs to 13 residues. V was cut by 3 bases and J by 3 bases, with 6 bases left in between. In DNA, the CDR3 is TGTGCCAGCAGCTTGGACAGCTACAATGAGCAGTTCTTC. Its protein is CASSLDSYNEQFF. The full variable domain, completed using reference TRBV7-3 and TRBJ2-1, is GAGVSQTPSNKVTEKGKYVELRCDPISGHTALYWYRQSLGQGPEFLIYFQGTGAADDSGLPNDRFFAVRPEGSVSTLKIQRTERGDSAVYLCASSLDSYNEQFFGPGTRLTVL.

This chain links TRBV5-6 with TRBJ2-5; 14 bases are a match to TRBD2. The germline gives CDR1 SGHDT, CDR2 YYEEEE. Trimming cost V 3 bases and J 1 base; bases outside gene matches: 5. CDR3 size: 17 residues. CDR3 coding DNA: TGTGCCAGCAGCTGGGGACTAGCGGGAGTGTCCCAAGAGACCCAGTACTTC. This encodes CASSWGLAGVSQETQYF.

CDR3 bases: TGCAGCGTTGTCAGGGGCGTGGGGACCGGGGAGCTGTTTTTT. It yields the protein CSVVRGVGTGELFF. The chain combines TRBV29-1 with TRBJ2-2; possibly TRBD1 for D (6 bases). Between the trimmed V and J ends, which lost 4 bases and 5 bases, there was a span of 14 bases. Germline CDR1 and CDR2: SQVTM and ANQGSEA. The CDR3 covers 14 residues.

This clone has only a few counts. The junction differs from germline at one of its ends, possibly a read error. V is TRBV18 and J is TRBJ1-2; perhaps TRBD1 as D (5 bases). This CDR3 region has 13 residues. Looked up from germline, CDR1 is KGHSH and CDR2 is LQKENI. In DNA form, the CDR3 reads TGTGCCAGCTCTCCACCGGGGCCCAATGGCTACACCTTC. Amino acid sequence: CASSPPGPNGYTF.

The V call is TRBV5-4, the J call TRBJ2-6; 7 bases fit TRBD1. The V segment lost 7 bases and the J segment 4 bases; nucleotides outside the gene matches: 5. The CDR3 is made up of 14 amino acids. From germline, CDR1 is SGHNT and CDR2 YYREEE (reference sequence). Written as DNA, the CDR3 is TGTGCCAGCGGAACAGGGGACGGGGCCAACGTCCTGACTTTC. Protein: CASGTGDGANVLTF.

The V gene is TRBV19, the J gene TRBJ1-1; D might be TRBD1 (6 bases). In germline, CDR1 is LNHDA, CDR2 SQIVND (reference sequence). The CDR3 has 13 residues. The V end was cut by 9 bases, the J end by 4 bases, with 15 bases between. CDR3 sequence reads: CARGMGASTEAFF. The CDR3, as DNA: TGTGCCAGGGGGATGGGGGCGAGCACTGAAGCTTTCTTT.

The V and J genes are TRBV7-8 and TRBJ2-1; 7 bases match TRBD2. This CDR3 region has 15 residues. J was trimmed by 2 bases and V by 5 bases; bases with no gene match: 6. Germline V CDR1 and CDR2: SGHVS, FQNEAQ. The CDR3 loop reads CASSRTRVTYNEQFF. The CDR3 DNA follows: TGTGCCAGCAGCCGGACTAGGGTTACCTACAATGAGCAGTTCTTC. Full variable domain (rest looked up from reference TRBV7-8 and TRBJ2-1): GAGVSQSPRYKVAKRGQDVALRCDPISGHVSLFWYQQALGQGPEFLTYFQNEAQLDKSGLPSDRFFAERPEGSVSTLKIQRTQQEDSAVYLCASSRTRVTYNEQFFGPGTRLTVL.

The chain joins TRBV7-2 to TRBJ2-1; D is uncertain. This CDR3 comprises 13 residues. Between the trimmed V and J ends, which lost 4 bases and 10 bases, there was a span of 14 bases. CDR1 is SGHTA and CDR2 is FQGNSA in the germline V gene. CDR3 protein: CASSSAALVEQFF. CDR3 in DNA: TGTGCCAGCAGCTCCGCCGCCCTAGTGGAGCAGTTCTTC.

The chain combines TRBV7-6 with TRBJ2-7, with 7 bases matching TRBD2. Germline CDR1 SGHVS, CDR2 FNYEAQ. The V and J ends lost 3 bases and 6 bases, in that order; junction bases with no gene match: 14. This CDR3 region has 16 residues. CDR3 sequence reads: CASSFEWAAGAGEQYF. The CDR3 DNA reads TGTGCCAGCAGCTTTGAATGGGCGGCGGGAGCGGGCGAGCAGTACTTC.

This chain joins TRBV9 and TRBJ1-3; D is possibly TRBD1 (6 bases). Per the germline V gene, CDR1 is SGDLS and CDR2 is YYNGEE. The CDR3 has 15 residues. Trimming removed 3 bases at V and 2 bases at J, with 12 bases between. CDR3 region: CASSDRVLAGNTIYF. The CDR3 nucleotides are TGTGCCAGCAGCGACAGGGTTTTAGCTGGAAACACCATATATTTT.

V gene TRBV7-9 combines with J gene TRBJ2-5; 7 positions match TRBD2. CDR1 is SEHNR, CDR2 FQNEAQ, per germline (reference sequence). CDR3 length: 16 amino acids. Losses at the gene ends were 0 bases for V and 2 bases for J; bases not matched to a gene: 6. CDR3 nucleotide sequence: TGTGCCAGCAGCTTAGCAGAGCGGGACCCTCAAGAGACCCAGTACTTC. Its protein is CASSLAERDPQETQYF.

This clone was seen once. This chain uses TRBV19 with TRBJ1-2, with D maybe TRBD1 (6 bases). CDR3 size: 14 residues. Germline lookup yields CDR1 LNHDA and CDR2 SQIVND (reference sequence). V was clipped by 1 base and J by 4 bases, with 10 bases between them. CDR3 DNA: TGTGCCAGTAGTATAGGCGGGGGCAGCTATGGCTACACCTTC. Translated: CASSIGGGSYGYTF.

V usage is TRBV9 and J usage is TRBJ2-7, with TRBD1 identical over 8 bases. V dropped 4 bases and J dropped 7; count of bases not matched to a gene: 7. The CDR3 is made up of 13 amino acids. Looked up from germline, CDR1 is SGDLS and CDR2 is YYNGEE. CDR3 loop: CASSPGQAGEQYF. Here the CDR3 DNA reads TGTGCCAGCAGCCCGGGACAGGCGGGAGAGCAGTACTTC.

This clone turned up a few times. The chain links TRBV11-2 to TRBJ2-1; D might be TRBD2 (6 bases). This CDR3 is built from 14 residues. The germline V and J ends were trimmed by 5 bases and 13 bases, with 21 bases remaining between them. Germline loops: CDR1 SGHAT, CDR2 FQNNGV. This CDR3 reads CASSRIPYSGKQFF. The CDR3 DNA is TGTGCCAGCAGCCGGATTCCTTATAGCGGAAAACAGTTCTTC.